This TCR beta chain derives from a study of blood T cell repertoires in COVID-19. Across the study: T cells, B-cell-depleted T cells, or PBMCs provided the cDNA or gDNA that served as material.

The assay was immunoSEQ multiplex PCR, and TCRdb's table has in-frame clones only and misses some. The data show 100,000 to 150,000 clones, around 90% seen once. From germline, CDR1 is KGHSH and CDR2 LQKENI. V was clipped by 9 bases and J by 4 bases, with 12 bases between them. CDR3 length: 13 amino acids. This sequence was found in a human donor in a cohort sampled during active COVID-19. This sequence joins TRBV18 and TRBJ1-4; possible D gene TRBD1, 5 bases. Sequenced sample: peripheral blood. CDR3 loop: CASKGGVNEKLFF. The DNA of the CDR3 is TGTGCCAGTAAAGGAGGGGTTAATGAAAAACTGTTTTTT.